Listed below are T cell receptor beta chains from one sample, sequenced in a study of blood T cell repertoires in COVID-19. The table came from immunoSEQ multiplex PCR; TCRdb's copy has only in-frame clones and leaves some out. The data hold 150,000 to 200,000 clones, with about 83% observed a single time. Material: peripheral blood. All receptors derive from a man between 65 and 85 years old who had recovered from COVID-19. CDR3s include the opening cysteine and the closing phenylalanine or tryptophan. Each record gives: J gene, V gene, clone size, CDR3 length, CDR3 protein. The size field is filled for only some rows; it gives once, few, many or a size class.

j_call: TRBJ2-2; v_call: TRBV28; clone_size: -; cdr3_length: 14; cdr3_aa: CASIPGQRAGELFF
j_call: TRBJ2-7; v_call: TRBV7-9; clone_size: -; cdr3_length: 15; cdr3_aa: CASSSRTGSPYEQYF
j_call: TRBJ2-5; v_call: TRBV5-1; clone_size: -; cdr3_length: 17; cdr3_aa: CASSFVRQQAGLETQYF
j_call: TRBJ2-3; v_call: TRBV28; clone_size: -; cdr3_length: 13; cdr3_aa: CASSLSGTDTQYF
j_call: TRBJ1-5; v_call: TRBV19; clone_size: few; cdr3_length: 14; cdr3_aa: CASRAGTENQPQHF
j_call: TRBJ1-5; v_call: TRBV10-3; clone_size: -; cdr3_length: 14; cdr3_aa: CAIKQGLGNQPQHF
j_call: TRBJ1-2; v_call: TRBV11-2; clone_size: -; cdr3_length: 14; cdr3_aa: CASSPGDSIYGYTF
j_call: TRBJ2-7; v_call: TRBV7-2; clone_size: -; cdr3_length: 14; cdr3_aa: CASASAGGDYEQYF
j_call: TRBJ2-2; v_call: TRBV5-5; clone_size: -; cdr3_length: 14; cdr3_aa: CASSQGANTGELFF
j_call: TRBJ1-3; v_call: TRBV10-3; clone_size: -; cdr3_length: 16; cdr3_aa: CAISESGVRSGNTIYF
j_call: TRBJ2-1; v_call: TRBV5-1; clone_size: -; cdr3_length: 17; cdr3_aa: CASSFGLAGISYNEQFF
j_call: TRBJ2-1; v_call: TRBV4-1; clone_size: -; cdr3_length: 15; cdr3_aa: CASSQEGAGGDEQFF
j_call: TRBJ2-1; v_call: TRBV10-1; clone_size: -; cdr3_length: 14; cdr3_aa: CASSVNAGYNEQFF
j_call: TRBJ2-2; v_call: TRBV23-1; clone_size: -; cdr3_length: 16; cdr3_aa: CASSQSLAGVTGELFF
j_call: TRBJ2-1; v_call: TRBV6-5; clone_size: -; cdr3_length: 14; cdr3_aa: CASSPGTGGNEQFF
j_call: TRBJ1-2; v_call: TRBV24-1; clone_size: -; cdr3_length: 12; cdr3_aa: CATSDTQVGYTF
j_call: TRBJ1-1; v_call: TRBV3-1/TRBV3-2; clone_size: few; cdr3_length: 13; cdr3_aa: CASSLEGTGEAFF
j_call: TRBJ2-1; v_call: TRBV5-4; clone_size: once; cdr3_length: 16; cdr3_aa: CASSLGTHSSYNEQFF
j_call: TRBJ2-5; v_call: TRBV5-1; clone_size: -; cdr3_length: 15; cdr3_aa: CASSLTVAEQETQYF
j_call: TRBJ1-2; v_call: TRBV19; clone_size: -; cdr3_length: 13; cdr3_aa: CASTPAGGNGYTF
j_call: TRBJ2-1; v_call: TRBV15; clone_size: -; cdr3_length: 16; cdr3_aa: CATSRVSGVSYNEQFF
j_call: TRBJ2-7; v_call: TRBV5-1; clone_size: -; cdr3_length: 14; cdr3_aa: CASSSGTGGGEQYF
j_call: TRBJ2-1; v_call: TRBV19; clone_size: -; cdr3_length: 16; cdr3_aa: CASSGLGGSHYNEQFF
j_call: TRBJ2-5; v_call: TRBV9; clone_size: -; cdr3_length: 15; cdr3_aa: CASSVAGGGRETQYF
j_call: TRBJ2-1; v_call: TRBV14; clone_size: -; cdr3_length: 14; cdr3_aa: CASSEGTGLDEQFF
j_call: TRBJ2-7; v_call: TRBV7-9; clone_size: -; cdr3_length: 15; cdr3_aa: CASSLVAGEAYEQYF
j_call: TRBJ2-7; v_call: TRBV3-1/TRBV3-2; clone_size: -; cdr3_length: 14; cdr3_aa: CASSQVPRVDEQYF
j_call: TRBJ2-4; v_call: TRBV5-1; clone_size: -; cdr3_length: 15; cdr3_aa: CASSFSWTGENIQYF
j_call: TRBJ2-1; v_call: TRBV5-1; clone_size: -; cdr3_length: 17; cdr3_aa: CASSPGALAGGGNEQFF
j_call: TRBJ1-5; v_call: TRBV7-9; clone_size: few; cdr3_length: 15; cdr3_aa: CASALGANGNQPQHF
j_call: TRBJ2-7; v_call: TRBV5-1; clone_size: few; cdr3_length: 17; cdr3_aa: CASSSDPRGTGEHEQYF
j_call: TRBJ2-1; v_call: TRBV29-1; clone_size: -; cdr3_length: 12; cdr3_aa: CSVGTGETEQFF
j_call: TRBJ2-1; v_call: TRBV15; clone_size: -; cdr3_length: 14; cdr3_aa: CATSRDRLAGEQFF
j_call: TRBJ2-6; v_call: TRBV2; clone_size: -; cdr3_length: 14; cdr3_aa: CASKPGFGANVLTF
j_call: TRBJ1-3; v_call: TRBV6-5; clone_size: -; cdr3_length: 15; cdr3_aa: CASSYLDRAGNTIYF
j_call: TRBJ2-5; v_call: TRBV14; clone_size: -; cdr3_length: 16; cdr3_aa: CASSRNAGIPGETQYF
j_call: TRBJ1-6; v_call: TRBV6-6; clone_size: -; cdr3_length: 16; cdr3_aa: CASSTGQGTYNSPLHF
j_call: TRBJ2-7; v_call: TRBV24-1; clone_size: -; cdr3_length: 14; cdr3_aa: CAPPGQGLSYEQYF
j_call: TRBJ1-3; v_call: TRBV29-1; clone_size: -; cdr3_length: 13; cdr3_aa: CSVVDRAGNTIYF
j_call: TRBJ1-1; v_call: TRBV12-3/TRBV12-4; clone_size: -; cdr3_length: 13; cdr3_aa: CASSSQGRTEAFF
j_call: TRBJ1-1; v_call: TRBV5-1; clone_size: few; cdr3_length: 16; cdr3_aa: CASSLSPQQGGTEAFF
j_call: TRBJ2-7; v_call: TRBV6-5; clone_size: -; cdr3_length: 16; cdr3_aa: CASSYTLAGGAYEQYF
j_call: TRBJ2-5; v_call: TRBV10-3; clone_size: -; cdr3_length: 17; cdr3_aa: CAISAVPGQGRGETQYF
j_call: TRBJ2-1; v_call: TRBV7-9; clone_size: -; cdr3_length: 15; cdr3_aa: CASSPPGQIYNEQFF
j_call: TRBJ2-7; v_call: TRBV11-2; clone_size: few; cdr3_length: 16; cdr3_aa: CASSSAGTGGPYEQYF
j_call: TRBJ1-1; v_call: TRBV6-4; clone_size: -; cdr3_length: 13; cdr3_aa: CASSAGWNTEAFF
j_call: TRBJ2-3; v_call: TRBV3-1/TRBV3-2; clone_size: -; cdr3_length: 15; cdr3_aa: CASSQLAGATDTQYF
j_call: TRBJ2-1; v_call: TRBV19; clone_size: -; cdr3_length: 13; cdr3_aa: CASSPRGYNEQFF
j_call: TRBJ2-7; v_call: TRBV6-1; clone_size: -; cdr3_length: 14; cdr3_aa: CASSERFISYEQYF
j_call: TRBJ1-4; v_call: TRBV28; clone_size: -; cdr3_length: 15; cdr3_aa: CASSLSYGQEGGFFF
j_call: TRBJ2-2; v_call: TRBV2; clone_size: -; cdr3_length: 14; cdr3_aa: CASRGPSGSGELFF
j_call: TRBJ1-2; v_call: TRBV28; clone_size: -; cdr3_length: 11; cdr3_aa: CASTSRYGYTF
j_call: TRBJ2-1; v_call: TRBV5-6; clone_size: -; cdr3_length: 16; cdr3_aa: CASSLWGVPSYNEQFF
j_call: TRBJ2-1; v_call: TRBV6-5; clone_size: few; cdr3_length: 15; cdr3_aa: CASSQGLAGVGEQFF
j_call: TRBJ1-1; v_call: TRBV3-1/TRBV3-2; clone_size: -; cdr3_length: 19; cdr3_aa: CASSQPGGQVGNINTEAFF